This T cell receptor (beta chain) came from a study of shared clonotypes between healthy human individuals (dated by TCRdb to the early 2020s). Context from the whole study: A couple of women and a few men aged 18 to 49 years were included in the cohort. To estimate repertoire size and how much clonotype sharing occurs between individuals, the study deeply sequenced the blood TCR repertoires of about five healthy adults. Different laboratories and diverse techniques were used to prepare libraries and sequence TCR repertoires, to increase sequencing depth and limit assay-specific biases. Between about 0.9 and 10 billion PBMCs per donor were obtained by leukapheresis. Here is what the overall study found, with its caveats: Sampling was restricted to blood, and TCR repertoires in tissue are likely to differ from TCR repertoires in blood. Pairwise subsampling led to the expectation that sequencing depth would affect the degree of clonotype sharing among donors. Because the study included a small number of donors, the genetic and exposure-history diversity represented was limited.

Including the terminal cysteine and phenylalanine, the CDR3 comprises 15 residues. Solely the CDR3 DNA is kept, with 45 bases framed from the first base. Trimming takes 3 bases off V and 4 bases off J; junction bases not matched to a gene: 3. From a lookup of the germline V gene, CDR1 and CDR2 are SGDLS and YYNGEE. Comments on this clone: The specificity of this receptor is unknown. Base quality data are lacking; no much larger clone is found one base away.

Using the deep immunoSEQ assay, multiplex PCR amplified TCR CDR3 regions from genomic DNA. For each cell subset, the extracted genomic DNA was distributed evenly across all wells of several immunoSEQ 96-well plates, and each plate served as one replicate. For unsorted PBMC, each replicate PCR was loaded with approximately 300 ng genomic DNA, equivalent to around 30,000 T cell genomes. Ten immunoSEQ deep assay plates were used to sequence the unsorted PBMC genomic DNA. Purified libraries were measured with a Qubit 3.0 fluorometer, size-checked on a Bioanalyzer 2100, and measured again with the KAPA Library Quantification kit. A separate single-read 150-cycle Illumina NextSeq 550 flow cell was used to sequence each immunoSEQ 96-well plate. In the paper's pipeline: Because the immunoSEQ output held only junctional sequences and lacked quality scores, the filtering could not match the filtering applied to full-length reads. To assign V/J genes and CDR3, sequences were annotated against IMGT germline references using PyIR, a Python wrapper for IgBLAST v1.9. Reads were removed for weak V/J assignments (E-value above 1e-6), missing CDR3, stop codons, out-of-frame junctions, or ambiguous translated residues. A V3J clonotype was defined by an identical inferred V gene, J gene, and CDR3 amino acid sequence. Percentage overlap between repertoires was computed as shared unique clonotypes divided by the size of the smaller repertoire. Richness of each repertoire was evaluated using RTK rarefaction, the Chao1 estimator, and Recon v2.1 estimates of unobserved clonotypes. The source is immuneACCESS, and TCRdb retained only in-frame sequences with V and J called. Part of the clones is not carried over; for the studies checked, unresolved V genes explain less than half of this, and the remainder is unexplained. The V and J calls and clone size are taken from that table; D and trimming were inferred from the DNA. This sample holds about half a million clones; 79% were observed only once. The top ten constitute about an eighth of the sample.

The donors were healthy, HIV-negative adults with no recently reported acute infections or vaccinations. Every donor was a Caucasian adult residing in Nashville, Tennessee, USA. For unsorted samples, tens of millions of PBMCs were counted, and genomic DNA was extracted using the QIAamp DNA Blood Mini kit. After blood collection by leukapheresis, PBMCs were isolated using Ficoll-Histopaque density gradient centrifugation and then cryopreserved in the vapor phase of liquid nitrogen. Input material: PBMCs. The receptor chain draws on TRBV9 and TRBJ2-6; TRBD1 aligns with 8 central bases. The receptor was isolated from a woman aged 40 to 50 in good health. Some clones in this sample may be carry-over from other donors' samples. Read as DNA, the sequence is TGTGCCAGCAGCGCCCAGGGGGCAGGGGCCAACGTCCTGACTTTC. Translated, this is CASSAQGAGANVLTF.